The 11 T cell receptor beta chains in this list originate from one sample, sequenced in a study of blood T cell repertoires in COVID-19. The method was immunoSEQ multiplex PCR; TCRdb's version includes in-frame clones alone and lacks a portion of them. The sample records approximately 82,000 clones, around four fifths being singletons. The sample comprised peripheral blood. The receptors shown here come from a woman aged 70 to 79 with active or convalescent COVID-19.

The V call is TRBV7-2, the J call TRBJ2-7, with D perhaps TRBD2 (5 bases). The CDR3 consists of 13 residues. Trimming took 4 bases from V and 4 from J, leaving 11 bases between them. The germline CDR1 and CDR2 sequences are SGHTA and FQGNSA. The CDR3 sequence is CASSSDPGYEQYF. In nucleotides, the CDR3 is TGTGCCAGCAGCTCCGACCCGGGGTACGAGCAGTACTTC.

This chain connects TRBV6-6 to TRBJ1-2; TRBD1 matches 7 bases. Losses at the gene ends were 7 bases for V and 4 bases for J; bases not matched to a gene: 9. This CDR3 comprises 14 residues. From germline, CDR1 is MNHNY and CDR2 SVGAGI (reference sequence). CDR3 nucleotide sequence: TGTGCCAGCACCGGGACAGCCCTAATCTATGGCTACACCTTC. Its protein product is CASTGTALIYGYTF.

This chain links TRBV24-1 with TRBJ1-5, with 9 bases aligning to TRBD1. From germline, CDR1 is KGHDR and CDR2 SFDVKD. With 5 bases clipped from V and 7 bases from J, the junction kept 14 bases outside the gene matches. This CDR3 is 17 amino acids long. In DNA form, the CDR3 reads TGTGCCACCAGTGCCACGACAGGGGGTGACTTCGGACAGCCCCAGCATTTT. Encoded protein: CATSATTGGDFGQPQHF.

The chain joins TRBV19 to TRBJ1-2; perhaps TRBD1 as D (5 bases). Trimming cost V 2 bases and J 2 bases, with 9 bases left between them. Per the germline V gene, CDR1 is LNHDA and CDR2 is SQIVND (reference sequence). The CDR3 sequence is 14 residues long. CDR3 residues: CASSIIKGNYGYTF. Written as DNA, the CDR3 is TGTGCCAGTAGTATAATTAAGGGGAACTATGGCTACACCTTC.

The V call is TRBV28, the J call TRBJ2-1; D remains ambiguous. The V gene lost 3 bases and the J gene lost 4 bases, with 13 bases spanning the gap. CDR3 length: 15 residues. CDR1 is MDHEN and CDR2 is SYDVKM in the germline V gene. The CDR3 DNA is TGTGCCAGCAGTTTGGTTGGCAGGATGTACAATGAGCAGTTCTTC. Translating it yields CASSLVGRMYNEQFF. Using reference TRBV28 and TRBJ2-1 for the parts outside the CDR3, the full variable domain is DVKVTQSSRYLVKRTGEKVFLECVQDMDHENMFWYRQDPGLGLRLIYFSYDVKMKEKGDIPEGYSVSREKKERFSLILESASTNQTSMYLCASSLVGRMYNEQFFGPGTRLTVL.

The rearrangement joins TRBV4-2 to TRBJ1-5; TRBD1 aligns across 9 bases. The J segment lost 4 bases and the V segment lost 4 bases, leaving 5 bases of the junction unmatched. The CDR3 runs 15 residues. The V gene's germline CDR1 is LGHNA and CDR2 YNFKEQ. CDR3 residues: CASSPTGGQNQPQHF. As DNA, the CDR3 is TGTGCCAGCAGCCCCACAGGGGGCCAAAATCAGCCCCAGCATTTT.

CDR3 bases: TGCGCCAGCAGCCCTTCGACAGGGGAATATGGCTACACCTTC. This encodes CASSPSTGEYGYTF. The chain has TRBV4-3 and TRBJ1-2, with 8 positions matching TRBD1. The germline CDR1 and CDR2 sequences are LGHNA and YSLEER. The CDR3 has 14 residues. V dropped 4 bases and J dropped 5; count of bases not matched to a gene: 6.

The rearrangement uses TRBV5-4 and TRBJ2-1, with 7 bases that match TRBD1. The V gene's germline CDR1 is SGHNT and CDR2 YYREEE (reference sequence). The CDR3 spans 15 residues. The V and J ends lost 4 bases and 2 bases, in that order; junction bases with no gene match: 6. In DNA, the CDR3 is TGTGCCAGCAGCCCCCGGGACAGAACCTACAATGAGCAGTTCTTC. Amino acids: CASSPRDRTYNEQFF.

CDR3 amino acids: CASRHLLGQGAEQYF. The DNA of the CDR3 is TGTGCCAGCAGGCACCTTCTAGGACAGGGGGCCGAGCAGTACTTC. The chain couples TRBV28 to TRBJ2-7; 11 positions agree with TRBD1. The CDR3 has 15 amino acids. The junction had 10 bases not matched to a gene; V was cut back by 6 bases and J by 6 bases. Germline CDR1 MDHEN, CDR2 SYDVKM. Using reference TRBV28 and TRBJ2-7 for the parts outside the CDR3, the full variable domain is DVKVTQSSRYLVKRTGEKVFLECVQDMDHENMFWYRQDPGLGLRLIYFSYDVKMKEKGDIPEGYSVSREKKERFSLILESASTNQTSMYLCASRHLLGQGAEQYFGPGTRLTVT.

The chain couples TRBV6-1 to TRBJ1-2; 9 bases fit TRBD1. The length of the CDR3 is 16 residues. CDR1 is MNHNS and CDR2 is SASEGT in the germline V gene. V lost 4 bases and J lost 7; bases outside the gene matches: 13. The CDR3 nucleotides read TGTGCCAGCAGTGGATTCTCGACAGGGGGTATAGGTGGCTACACCTTC. This sequence encodes CASSGFSTGGIGGYTF.

The V gene is TRBV29-1, the J gene TRBJ2-7; 10 bases fit TRBD1. Germline V lookup: CDR1 SQVTM, CDR2 ANQGSEA. The CDR3 runs to 12 residues. With 7 bases clipped from V and 5 bases from J, the junction kept 5 bases outside the gene matches. CDR3 DNA sequence: TGCAGCGCTAGGACAGGGGGAGACGAGCAGTACTTC. This codes for CSARTGGDEQYF.